Below are 10 T cell receptor beta chains sequenced from a single sample in a study of T cells in Graves' hyperthyroidism and ophthalmopathy. Amplification of TCR beta CDR3 regions used RNA as the template. First-round RT-PCR with HTBI primers amplified the TCR CDR3 region. TCRdb called the multiplex PCR reads again in MiXCR, with one record for every CDR3 protein. The table records 640,000 or so distinct CDR3 sequences, more than 13% of them present only once. Material: blood. These TCRs come from a woman between 18 and 29 years old with Graves' ophthalmopathy.

The V gene is TRBV4-3, the J gene TRBJ1-1; the D gene is possibly TRBD1 (5 bases). This CDR3 has 14 amino acids. Germline loops: CDR1 LGHNA, CDR2 YSLEER. V lost 0 bases to trimming and J lost 8 bases, with 13 bases between them. The CDR3: CASSQDRRGPEAFF. CDR3 coding DNA: TGCGCCAGCAGCCAAGATCGTCGGGGACCGGAAGCTTTCTTT.

Regarding this clonotype: One base away lies a much larger clone, so this may be a sequencing read error. The chain carries TRBV5-6 and TRBJ1-3, with TRBD1 matching over 7 bases. Germline lookup yields CDR1 SGHDT and CDR2 YYEEEE. The CDR3 has 15 amino acids. CDR3 in amino acids: CACSPDDRAGNTIYF. CDR3 sequence (DNA): TGTGCCTGCAGCCCCGATGACAGGGCTGGAAACACCATATATTTT.

In its sample, this clonotype was seen many times. The chain links TRBV6-1 to TRBJ1-1; D ambiguous. V was cut by 5 bases and J by 1 base, with 11 bases left in between. CDR3 length: 14 amino acids. Per the germline V gene, CDR1 is MNHNS and CDR2 is SASEGT. The CDR3 DNA is TGTGCCAGCAGTCCCGTTACCCCGAACACTGAAGCTTTCTTT. This translates into CASSPVTPNTEAFF.

The V call is TRBV6-2 or TRBV6-3, the J call TRBJ2-7; D is undetermined. The length of the CDR3 is 12 residues. Per germline, CDR1 MNHEY and CDR2 SVGEGT. V was cut by 6 bases and J by 3 bases, with 9 bases left in between. The CDR3 protein is CASSNDNYEQYF. The CDR3 nucleotides read TGTGCCAGCAGCAACGACAACTACGAGCAGTACTTC.

The chain uses TRBV3-1 and TRBJ2-1, with D possibly being TRBD2 (6 bases). Germline V gene sequence: CDR1 LGHDT, CDR2 YNNKEL (reference sequence). V was clipped by 0 bases and J by 1 base, with 13 bases between them. There are 17 residues in the CDR3. The CDR3 reads CASSQDQRVISYNEQFF. The DNA of the CDR3 is TGTGCCAGCAGCCAAGATCAGCGGGTCATTTCCTACAATGAGCAGTTCTTC.

The sample holds a few counts of this clonotype. This chain connects TRBV29-1 to TRBJ2-3; D gene unclear. From germline, CDR1 is SQVTM and CDR2 ANQGSEA. V lost 4 bases and J lost 1, with 6 bases in between. This CDR3 contains 12 residues. The CDR3 nucleotides read TGCAGCGTTGTAAGGGGCACAGATACGCAGTATTTT. Amino acid sequence: CSVVRGTDTQYF.

Notes on this clonotype: One end of the junction varies from germline; a read error may be responsible. The chain has TRBV7-3 and TRBJ1-3, with 8 bases identical to TRBD1. Germline CDR1 reads SGHTA; CDR2 reads FQGTGA. The CDR3 extends over 17 amino acids. The CDR3 DNA sequence: TGTGCCAGCAGCTTACGGCCGGGACAGGCTTTCGGAAACACCATGTATTTT. Encoded protein: CASSLRPGQAFGNTMYF.

This clonotype was observed a few times. This chain links TRBV19 with TRBJ2-2, with a tentative D call TRBD2 (5 bases). V lost 7 bases and J lost 5, with 17 bases in between. Germline V gene data show CDR1 as LNHDA and CDR2 as SQIVND (reference sequence). The CDR3 has 15 residues. In DNA form, the CDR3 reads TGTGCCAGTACAGTTGCTAGCCTTGCTACCGGGGAGCTGTTTTTT. Its translation is CASTVASLATGELFF.

There are a few counts of this clonotype. The chain has TRBV12-5 and TRBJ2-1; tentatively, D is TRBD1 or TRBD2 (5 bases each). CDR3 length: 15 residues. Per germline, CDR1 LGHNT and CDR2 FRNRAP. Trimming pared 0 bases from V and 7 bases from J, leaving 13 bases between. CDR3 in amino acids: CASGLVVGAGNEQFF. The CDR3, as DNA: TGTGCTAGTGGTTTGGTGGTGGGAGCAGGGAATGAGCAGTTCTTC.

The table lists this clonotype with many counts. The V and J genes are TRBV7-3 and TRBJ2-2; the D is unclear. Trimming pared 3 bases from V and 4 bases from J, leaving 12 bases between. CDR1 is SGHTA, CDR2 FQGTGA, per germline. This CDR3 has 15 residues. The DNA for the CDR3 is TGTGCCAGCAGCTTCGGTGGATTTTCCACCGGGGAGCTGTTTTTT. Translated: CASSFGGFSTGELFF.